Following are 17 T cell receptor beta chains from one sample sequenced in a study of OX40 agonist ivuxolimab in advanced cancers. The repertoire was sequenced with immunoSEQ multiplex PCR; TCRdb's copy has only in-frame clones and lacks some. The repertoire holds roughly 49,000 clones, with approximately 87% as singletons. Sequences were derived from CD4+ or CD8+ T cells sorted from blood, sampled in a trial of the OX40 agonist ivuxolimab. The receptors shown here come from an adult with an advanced solid tumor such as melanoma, head and neck, liver or kidney cancer.

This chain uses TRBV29-1 with TRBJ2-7; 7 bases align to TRBD2. The CDR3 is made up of 16 amino acids. Unmatched junction bases numbered 21, after V lost 6 bases and J lost 7 bases. Looked up from germline, CDR1 is SQVTM and CDR2 is ANQGSEA. The CDR3 region is CSVGPLASGVEKEQYF. The CDR3 DNA sequence: TGCAGCGTAGGGCCATTAGCTAGCGGTGTTGAAAAGGAGCAGTACTTC.

This clone was seen only once. Here the CDR3 reads CSVVGPAGNIQYF. Written as DNA, the CDR3 is TGCAGCGTTGTTGGGCCAGCAGGAAACATTCAGTACTTC. The chain uses TRBV29-1 and TRBJ2-4; D uncertain. Germline loops: CDR1 SQVTM, CDR2 ANQGSEA. The CDR3 extends over 13 amino acids. The V gene lost 4 bases and the J gene lost 6 bases, with 13 bases spanning the gap.

J is TRBJ2-3 and V is TRBV28; TRBD2 might be the D (6 bases). Trimming left V 5 bases short and J 3 bases short, with 21 bases between. This CDR3 has 17 residues. Germline values: CDR1 MDHEN, CDR2 SYDVKM. The chain's CDR3 is CASSILARGGGTDTQYF. CDR3 DNA sequence: TGTGCCAGCAGTATACTTGCGAGGGGAGGAGGTACAGATACGCAGTATTTT.

This chain uses TRBV7-6 with TRBJ2-2; 11 bases are shared with TRBD1. V lost 5 bases to trimming and J lost 5 bases; unmatched junction nucleotides: 4. The CDR3 covers 15 residues. The germline CDR1 and CDR2 sequences are SGHVS and FNYEAQ. The CDR3 protein is CASSPGTGGTGELFF. CDR3 bases: TGTGCCAGCAGCCCCGGGACAGGGGGAACCGGGGAGCTGTTTTTT.

This chain joins TRBV7-2 and TRBJ2-7, with 8 bases fitting TRBD1. CDR3 length equals 16 residues. Germline V CDR1 and CDR2: SGHTA, FQGNSA. V dropped 4 bases and J dropped 6; count of bases not matched to a gene: 14. The CDR3 DNA reads as TGTGCCAGCAGCTCAGGAGGACAGGGTAGTTTTCGCGAGCAGTACTTC. Amino acid sequence: CASSSGGQGSFREQYF.

This chain joins TRBV28 and TRBJ1-5; D call uncertain. The V and J ends lost 4 bases and 6 bases respectively, with 1 base between them. Germline V lookup: CDR1 MDHEN, CDR2 SYDVKM. This CDR3 is 10 amino acids long. Here the CDR3 reads CASSSQPQHF. In DNA form, the CDR3 reads TGTGCCAGCAGTTCTCAGCCCCAGCATTTT.

The chain combines TRBV6-5 with TRBJ1-2; the D gene is possibly TRBD1 (6 bases). CDR3 length: 14 residues. Trimming left V 0 bases short and J 5 bases short, with 10 bases between. Germline V gives CDR1 MNHEY, CDR2 SVGAGI. CDR3 bases: TGTGCCAGCAGTTACTCGGGGGGCGGGTATGGCTACACCTTC. Protein sequence: CASSYSGGGYGYTF.

This clone was counted a single time. The genes are TRBV9 and TRBJ1-2; D might be TRBD1 (6 bases). Trimming pared 4 bases from V and 4 bases from J, leaving 17 bases between. Germline assignment: CDR1 SGDLS and CDR2 YYNGEE. This CDR3 comprises 15 residues. DNA for the CDR3: TGTGCCAGCAGCCCTCTTGTGGGGGGGGCCTATGGCTACACCTTC. The encoded protein is CASSPLVGGAYGYTF.

V is TRBV9 and J is TRBJ2-3, with 8 positions matching TRBD2. Germline V lookup: CDR1 SGDLS, CDR2 YYNGEE. The J segment lost 3 bases and the V segment lost 1 base, leaving 4 bases of the junction unmatched. This CDR3 is built from 15 residues. The CDR3 loop reads CASSVSGGGTDTQYF. DNA of the CDR3: TGTGCCAGCAGCGTAAGCGGGGGCGGGACAGATACGCAGTATTTT.

The chain uses TRBV9 and TRBJ2-1; 7 bases align to TRBD2. Germline V gene sequence: CDR1 SGDLS, CDR2 YYNGEE. The CDR3 extends over 15 amino acids. V gave up 3 bases and J gave up 6 bases; unmatched junction bases: 9. CDR3 sequence reads: CASSGLAAAFNEQFF. CDR3 in DNA: TGTGCCAGCAGCGGCCTAGCGGCCGCCTTCAATGAGCAGTTCTTC.

V usage is TRBV4-2 and J usage is TRBJ1-5; possibly TRBD1 for D (6 bases). The CDR3 is 18 residues long. Germline V gene lookup returns CDR1 LGHNA and CDR2 YNFKEQ. V was shortened by 0 bases and J by 0 bases, with 15 bases between the two germline ends. The CDR3 coding sequence is TGTGCCAGCAGCCAAGATCCAAGGGACATTTATAGCAATCAGCCCCAGCATTTT. This codes for CASSQDPRDIYSNQPQHF.

There are a few counts of this clone. The J gene is TRBJ1-5, the V gene TRBV6-5; tentative D call: TRBD1 (6 bases). Trimming cost V 5 bases and J 7 bases, with 12 bases left between them. Germline V gene data show CDR1 as MNHEY and CDR2 as SVGAGI. The CDR3 is 13 amino acids. The CDR3 DNA sequence: TGTGCCAGCAGTACAGGGACGGAGCAGCCCCAGCATTTT. This sequence encodes CASSTGTEQPQHF.

The V gene is TRBV19, the J gene TRBJ2-7; 7 bases are a match to TRBD1. The V and J ends lost 3 bases and 1 base, in that order; junction bases with no gene match: 3. Germline CDR1 is LNHDA and CDR2 is SQIVND (reference sequence). This CDR3 is 14 amino acids long. CDR3 in DNA: TGTGCCAGTAGTATGGGGACAGCATCCTACGAGCAGTACTTC. Amino acids: CASSMGTASYEQYF.

This chain connects TRBV5-8 to TRBJ1-5; no firm D call. Trimming stripped 4 bases from V and 5 bases from J, with 16 bases between. This CDR3 is built from 15 residues. From germline, CDR1 is SGHTS and CDR2 YDEGEE. CDR3 amino acids: CASSPIGTADQPQHF. In DNA, the CDR3 is TGTGCCAGCAGCCCCATCGGAACGGCCGATCAGCCCCAGCATTTT.

This clone has only a few counts. The gene calls are TRBV9 and TRBJ1-1; D gene unclear. Germline V gene data show CDR1 as SGDLS and CDR2 as YYNGEE. Between the trimmed V and J ends, which lost 0 bases and 1 base, there was a span of 7 bases. The CDR3 has 14 amino acids. The CDR3 DNA reads TGTGCCAGCAGCGTAGAACGGCAGAACACTGAAGCTTTCTTT. Residues: CASSVERQNTEAFF.

This chain connects TRBV4-3 to TRBJ2-1; D not resolved. The germline gives CDR1 LGHNA, CDR2 YSLEER. This CDR3 is built from 13 residues. V was pared by 0 bases and J by 7 bases, with 7 bases between. CDR3 DNA sequence: TGCGCCAGCAGCCAAGATTACGAGAATGAGCAGTTCTTC. It specifies CASSQDYENEQFF.

This chain connects TRBV12-5 to TRBJ1-1, with D possibly being TRBD1 (5 bases). Trimming cost V 11 bases and J 1 base, with 17 bases left between them. Germline lookup yields CDR1 LGHNT and CDR2 FRNRAP. The CDR3 is 14 amino acids. CDR3 DNA: TGTGCTGTGGACGGGGGGGTGACGAACACTGAAGCTTTCTTT. The encoded protein is CAVDGGVTNTEAFF.